The 17 T cell receptor beta chains below come from one sample, sequenced in a study of CD8+ T cells in alopecia areata. Treatment reported: oral pan-JAK inhibitor, 5-10 mg twice daily. Sequencing templates came from extracted RNA that was reverse transcribed into cDNA. Profiled with immunoSEQ multiplex PCR; TCRdb holds only in-frame clones, not every one. The profile shows some 190,000 clones, 51% of them singletons. This specimen consisted of CD8+ T cells sorted from blood, obtained at week 52, from a patient treated with tofacitinib. All receptors come from a human donor with alopecia areata.

The V and J genes are TRBV5-8 and TRBJ1-1; possible D gene TRBD1, 5 bases. Germline V gives CDR1 SGHTS, CDR2 YDEGEE. This CDR3 is built from 14 residues. Trimming stripped 0 bases from V and 0 bases from J, with 6 bases between. CDR3 loop: CASSLGGVNTEAFF. In DNA form, the CDR3 reads TGTGCCAGCAGCTTGGGAGGGGTGAACACTGAAGCTTTCTTT.

The chain combines TRBV2 with TRBJ1-2; D is perhaps TRBD1 (5 bases). Germline V gives CDR1 SNHLY, CDR2 FYNNEI. Trimming removed 2 bases from V and 6 bases from J, with 19 bases in between. This CDR3 has 16 residues. CDR3 DNA sequence: TGTGCCAGCAGTGAAAAAGCCGGGGCGCCGGTTAATGGCTACACCTTC. Protein sequence: CASSEKAGAPVNGYTF.

The chain employs TRBV6-1 and TRBJ1-2, with TRBD1 identical over 8 bases. The junction had 5 bases not matched to a gene; V was cut back by 7 bases and J by 4 bases. Germline V gene data show CDR1 as MNHNS and CDR2 as SASEGT. This CDR3 has 13 amino acids. CDR3 in DNA: TGTGCCAGCACCAGGGGGCATCTCTATGGCTACACCTTC. It specifies CASTRGHLYGYTF.

The chain uses TRBV29-1 and TRBJ2-7; TRBD2 is a possible D gene (5 bases). Germline V gene lookup returns CDR1 SQVTM and CDR2 ANQGSEA. CDR3 length equals 13 residues. Trimming took off 7 bases at V and 0 bases at J, with 13 bases between the two ends. DNA of the CDR3: TGCAGCGCCCGGACTGGGTCCTCCTACGAGCAGTACTTC. Protein product: CSARTGSSYEQYF.

V usage is TRBV5-4 and J usage is TRBJ2-4; D perhaps matches TRBD2 (6 bases). CDR1 is SGHNT, CDR2 YYREEE, per germline (reference sequence). This CDR3 has 14 residues. The V end lost 4 bases, the J end lost 5 bases, and 13 bases lay between the germline ends. CDR3 amino acids: CASSRDWGENIQYF. CDR3 DNA sequence: TGTGCCAGCAGCCGAGACTGGGGGGAAAACATTCAGTACTTC. Variable domain in full (rest from reference TRBV5-4 and TRBJ2-4): ETGVTQSPTHLIKTRGQQVTLRCSSQSGHNTVSWYQQALGQGPQFIFQYYREEENGRGNFPPRFSGLQFPNYSSELNVNALELDDSALYLCASSRDWGENIQYFGAGTRLSVL.

This sequence joins TRBV5-1 and TRBJ1-2, with D possibly being TRBD1 (6 bases). This CDR3 comprises 16 residues. Per the germline V gene, CDR1 is SGHRS and CDR2 is YFSETQ. The V end lost 0 bases, the J end lost 8 bases, and 20 bases lay between the germline ends. The CDR3 here is CASSLAGRGEFGGYTF. In DNA, the CDR3 is TGCGCCAGCAGCTTGGCCGGCAGGGGCGAGTTCGGAGGCTACACCTTC.

In this sample, this clone turned up a few times. V usage is TRBV29-1 and J usage is TRBJ2-2, with D unresolved. CDR3 length: 13 residues. The V end lost 4 bases, the J end lost 5 bases, and 11 bases lay between the germline ends. Looked up from germline, CDR1 is SQVTM and CDR2 is ANQGSEA. CDR3 region: CSVVIAETGELFF. In nucleotides, the CDR3 is TGCAGCGTTGTTATTGCGGAGACCGGGGAGCTGTTTTTT.

This clone turned up a few times. The chain recombines TRBV9 with TRBJ1-2; D remains unclear. The CDR3 has 14 residues. V lost 0 bases and J lost 2, with 8 bases in between. Germline assignment: CDR1 SGDLS and CDR2 YYNGEE. The CDR3 DNA reads as TGTGCCAGCAGCGTAGATCGACAAAACTATGGCTACACCTTC. Protein product: CASSVDRQNYGYTF.

This clone showed up just once. This specimen includes other DNA sequences encoding the same CDR3. This chain connects TRBV9 to TRBJ2-3, with D possibly matching TRBD2 (6 bases). Germline V gene sequence: CDR1 SGDLS, CDR2 YYNGEE. This CDR3 is 13 amino acids long. V was trimmed by 2 bases and J by 3 bases, leaving 7 bases between them. The CDR3 nucleotides are TGTGCCAGCAGCGTCGGGGGAACAGATACGCAGTATTTT. Its translation is CASSVGGTDTQYF.

This clone turned up a few times. J is TRBJ2-1 and V is TRBV7-9; D is uncertain. The germline CDR1 and CDR2 sequences are SEHNR and FQNEAQ (reference sequence). V lost 5 bases and J lost 6, with 5 bases in between. This CDR3 has 11 amino acids. The CDR3 is CASSQANEQFF. In DNA form, the CDR3 reads TGTGCCAGCAGCCAGGCCAATGAGCAGTTCTTC.

J is TRBJ2-7 and V is TRBV7-9; D remains unclear. This CDR3 comprises 13 residues. From germline, CDR1 is SEHNR and CDR2 FQNEAQ (reference sequence). V shed 4 bases and J shed 4 bases, with 11 bases lying between them. CDR3 in DNA: TGTGCCAGCAGCTCCACCGTGGCTTACGAGCAGTACTTC. This translates into CASSSTVAYEQYF.

This chain links TRBV7-2 with TRBJ2-3, with 12 bases matching TRBD2. J lost 2 bases, V lost 1 base, and 1 base had no gene match. In germline, CDR1 is SGHTA, CDR2 FQGNSA. There are 16 residues in the CDR3. CDR3: CASSLGLAGATDTQYF. The CDR3 nucleotides read TGTGCCAGCAGCTTAGGACTAGCGGGGGCCACAGATACGCAGTATTTT.

This clone has a single count. The chain is built from TRBV25-1 and TRBJ2-7; no definite D call. This CDR3 contains 9 residues. Germline assignment: CDR1 MGHDK and CDR2 SYGVNS. Trimming shortened V by 8 bases and J by 4 bases, and 3 bases separated the two germline ends. DNA for the CDR3: TGTGCCAGCTTTTACGAGCAGTACTTC. Amino acid sequence: CASFYEQYF.

In nucleotides, the CDR3 is TGTGCCAGCAGCTTAGGTCCTGTTACAGGGGACTATGGCTACACCTTC. This sequence encodes CASSLGPVTGDYGYTF. The chain uses TRBV11-2 and TRBJ1-2, with 7 bases lining up with TRBD1. Germline loops: CDR1 SGHAT, CDR2 FQNNGV. The CDR3 has 16 amino acids. V was clipped by 1 base and J by 3 bases; unmatched bases: 8.

The chain has TRBV11-2 and TRBJ2-7; D possibly matches TRBD1 or TRBD2 (5 bases each). The length of the CDR3 is 10 residues. Germline-derived CDR1 and CDR2 are SGHAT and FQNNGV. Trimming cost V 5 bases and J 8 bases, with 7 bases left between them. CDR3 sequence reads: CASSGGQQYF. Written as DNA, the CDR3 is TGTGCCAGCAGCGGGGGACAGCAGTACTTC.

This chain joins TRBV7-9 and TRBJ1-6; the D gene is possibly TRBD1 (6 bases). This CDR3 spans 14 amino acids. V lost 6 bases and J lost 2, with 8 bases in between. In germline, CDR1 is SEHNR, CDR2 FQNEAQ (reference sequence). CDR3 sequence: CASSQGTYNSPLHF. The CDR3 bases are TGTGCCAGCAGTCAGGGGACCTATAATTCACCCCTCCACTTT.

The chain is built from TRBV4-3 and TRBJ2-1; D is ambiguous. The CDR3 has 15 amino acids. Per the germline V gene, CDR1 is LGHNA and CDR2 is YSLEER. V was shortened by 1 base and J by 4 bases, with 11 bases between the two germline ends. CDR3 sequence reads: CASSQVMAVYNEQFF. Here the CDR3 DNA reads TGCGCCAGCAGCCAAGTAATGGCAGTTTACAATGAGCAGTTCTTC.